This T cell receptor beta chain was identified during a study of blood T cell repertoires in COVID-19. Sequencing used immunoSEQ multiplex PCR; TCRdb keeps in-frame clones, though not all of them. The sample has fewer than 200,000 clones, approximately 86% seen once. This receptor was obtained from a woman in her fifties or sixties with acute COVID-19. Sequenced input: PBMCs or T cells enriched from blood (not recorded which).

CDR3: CASSLAGGGSKETQYF. CDR3 DNA: TGTGCCAGCAGCTTAGCGGGAGGGGGATCAAAAGAGACCCAGTACTTC. V gene TRBV7-9 combines with J gene TRBJ2-5; possible D gene TRBD2, 7 bases. The CDR3 has 16 residues. In germline, CDR1 is SEHNR, CDR2 FQNEAQ (reference sequence). Deletions cut 0 bases from V and 3 bases from J, with 14 bases between.